Listed below are T cell receptor beta chains from one sample, sequenced in a study of Tregs in tolerant kidney transplant recipients. Data came from immunoSEQ multiplex PCR; TCRdb stores just in-frame clones and leaves some out. The sample consists of 90,000 or so clones, over 85% of them appearing once. The sample in question was CD4+ T cells from blood (PBMCs), obtained 12 months after the transplant. These receptors all stem from a human patient who received a combined kidney and bone marrow transplant. Some T cells may originate from the graft donor. Both conserved end residues are part of each CDR3. The order of the fields is V gene, clone size, J gene, D gene, CDR3 protein, CDR3 DNA. A D gene is named only where the DNA matches it firmly. Clone size is not always given. Where it is, it says once, few, many or a class for expanded clones.

V gene: TRBV5-5
clone size: -
J gene: TRBJ2-7
D gene: -
CDR3 protein: CASSLLQPRLSYEQYF
CDR3 DNA: TGTGCCAGCAGCTTGTTACAACCGAGGCTTTCCTACGAGCAGTACTTC

V gene: TRBV30
clone size: -
J gene: TRBJ2-2
D gene: -
CDR3 protein: CAWSARDTGELFF
CDR3 DNA: TGTGCCTGGAGCGCTCGGGACACCGGGGAGCTGTTTTTT

V gene: TRBV7-2
clone size: -
J gene: TRBJ1-2
D gene: TRBD1
CDR3 protein: CASSLGPGTGNGYTF
CDR3 DNA: TGTGCCAGCAGCTTAGGGCCCGGGACAGGGAATGGCTACACCTTC

V gene: TRBV4-1
clone size: -
J gene: TRBJ1-4
D gene: -
CDR3 protein: CASSRNLGTPNNEKLFF
CDR3 DNA: TGCGCCAGCAGCCGGAACTTAGGGACACCCAATAATGAAAAACTGTTTTTT

V gene: TRBV25-1
clone size: -
J gene: TRBJ2-1
D gene: TRBD2
CDR3 protein: CASSEYGLAGNYNEQFF
CDR3 DNA: TGTGCCAGCAGTGAATATGGACTAGCGGGGAACTACAATGAGCAGTTCTTC

V gene: TRBV28
clone size: once
J gene: TRBJ2-4
D gene: TRBD2
CDR3 protein: CASREGLAGEKNIQYF
CDR3 DNA: TGTGCCAGCAGGGAAGGACTAGCGGGGGAAAAAAACATTCAGTACTTC

V gene: TRBV19
clone size: -
J gene: TRBJ2-7
D gene: TRBD2
CDR3 protein: CASSSREGHDEQYF
CDR3 DNA: TGTGCCAGTAGCTCCAGGGAGGGCCACGACGAGCAGTACTTC

V gene: TRBV4-2
clone size: -
J gene: TRBJ1-1
D gene: -
CDR3 protein: CASSPKPGFTEAFF
CDR3 DNA: TGTGCCAGCAGCCCCAAGCCAGGGTTCACTGAAGCTTTCTTT

V gene: TRBV10-3
clone size: -
J gene: TRBJ1-2
D gene: TRBD1
CDR3 protein: CAIYTNRGNYGYTF
CDR3 DNA: TGTGCCATCTATACCAACAGGGGCAACTATGGCTACACCTTC

V gene: TRBV19
clone size: once
J gene: TRBJ2-2
D gene: TRBD2
CDR3 protein: CASSLTSGGLNTGELFF
CDR3 DNA: TGTGCCAGTAGTTTGACTAGCGGGGGGTTGAACACCGGGGAGCTGTTTTTT